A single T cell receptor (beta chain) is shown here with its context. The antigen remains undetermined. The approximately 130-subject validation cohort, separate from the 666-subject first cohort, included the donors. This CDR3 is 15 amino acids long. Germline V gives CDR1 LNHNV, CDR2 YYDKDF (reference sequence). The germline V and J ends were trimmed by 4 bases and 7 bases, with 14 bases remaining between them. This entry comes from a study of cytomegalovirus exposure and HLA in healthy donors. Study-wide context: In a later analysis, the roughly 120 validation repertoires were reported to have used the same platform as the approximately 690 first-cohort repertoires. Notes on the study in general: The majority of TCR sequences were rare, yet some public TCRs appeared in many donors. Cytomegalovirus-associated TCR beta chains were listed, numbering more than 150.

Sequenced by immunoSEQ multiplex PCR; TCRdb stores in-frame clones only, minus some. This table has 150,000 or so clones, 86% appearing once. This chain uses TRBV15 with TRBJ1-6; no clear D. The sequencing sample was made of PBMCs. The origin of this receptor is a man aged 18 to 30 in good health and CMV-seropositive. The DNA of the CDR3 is TGTGCCACCAGCACCGAGACGGGGAAGAATTCACCCCTCCACTTT. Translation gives CATSTETGKNSPLHF.